This TCR beta chain was captured by sequencing in a study of blood T cell repertoires in COVID-19. In the study overall: Samples representing acute and convalescent COVID-19 were sourced from the United States, Italy and Spain. The analysed material was cDNA or gDNA that came from T cells, B-cell-depleted T cells, or PBMCs.

The CDR3 is 14 residues long. V shed 1 base, J shed 6 bases, and the junction held 5 bases outside the gene matches. Germline-derived CDR1 and CDR2 are SGHNT and YYREEE (reference sequence). The authors' processing: Amplification of reference gene primers provided the estimated nucleated cell counts. Method: immunoSEQ multiplex PCR; TCRdb's copy keeps in-frame clones and lacks some. The V and J calls and clone size come from that table; D and trimming were worked out from the DNA. The sample has approximately 250,000 clones, 86% seen once. Material for sequencing was peripheral blood. This chain joins TRBV5-4 and TRBJ1-2; 8 bases are shared with TRBD1. The sequence derives from a man aged 30 to 39 who had recovered from COVID-19. CDR3 DNA: TGTGCCAGCAGCTTGCTAAAGGACAGGGATGGCTACACCTTC. Amino acids: CASSLLKDRDGYTF.